This entry features one T cell receptor (beta chain) sequence. The data were taken from a study of read filtering for tumor transcriptome and immune sequencing. Molecular barcoded adaptors covering alpha/delta and beta/gamma chains were used on 400 to 450 ng RNA. MiXCR was run by TCRdb on the reads, yielding one entry per CDR3 protein. The sample records tens of thousands of distinct CDR3 sequences, approximately 21% being singletons. Sequencing used a population of CD138-negative cells sorted from bone marrow. The source of this sequence is a donor aged 40 or older with multiple myeloma.

CDR3 sequence (DNA): TGTGCCAGCAGTTCTCGTCTTGGCAGGGCGGGCACTGAAGCTTTCTTT. The encoded protein is CASSSRLGRAGTEAFF. This rearrangement joins TRBV6-5 to TRBJ1-1; D is perhaps TRBD1 (5 bases). CDR1 MNHEY and CDR2 SVGAGI come from the germline V gene. This CDR3 region has 16 residues. Trimming shortened V by 4 bases and J by 4 bases, and 19 bases separated the two germline ends.